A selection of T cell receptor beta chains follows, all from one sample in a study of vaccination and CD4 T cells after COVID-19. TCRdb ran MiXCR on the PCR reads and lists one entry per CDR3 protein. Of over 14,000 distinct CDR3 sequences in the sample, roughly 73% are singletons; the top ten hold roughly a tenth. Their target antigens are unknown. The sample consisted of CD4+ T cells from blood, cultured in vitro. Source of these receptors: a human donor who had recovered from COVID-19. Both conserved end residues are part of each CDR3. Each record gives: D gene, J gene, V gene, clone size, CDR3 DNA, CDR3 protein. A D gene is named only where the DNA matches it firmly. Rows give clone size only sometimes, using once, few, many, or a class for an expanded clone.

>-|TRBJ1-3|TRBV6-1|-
TGTGCCAGCACCCGGACTGGAAACACCATATATTTT
CASTRTGNTIYF
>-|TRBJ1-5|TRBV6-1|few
TGTGCCAGCAGTGTCCCACAGGGTAGCAATCAGCCCCAGCATTTT
CASSVPQGSNQPQHF
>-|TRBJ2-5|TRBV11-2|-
TGTGCCAGCAGCTTACCGTCCCAGATAACAGGGTTCGAGACCCAGTACTTC
CASSLPSQITGFETQYF
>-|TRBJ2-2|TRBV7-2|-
TGTGCCAGCAGCCTCGCGGGCACCGGGGAGCTGTTTTTT
CASSLAGTGELFF
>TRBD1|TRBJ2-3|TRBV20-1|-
TGCAGTGCTAGAGATCAACAGGGGGATACGCAGTATTTT
CSARDQQGDTQYF
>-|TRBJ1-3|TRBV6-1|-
TGTGCCAGCAGCACCGGGACGGCTGGAAACACCATATATTTT
CASSTGTAGNTIYF
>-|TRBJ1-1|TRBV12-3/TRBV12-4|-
TGTGCCAGCACTTGGCAACAGGGAATGCGAACTGAAGCTTTCTTT
CASTWQQGMRTEAFF
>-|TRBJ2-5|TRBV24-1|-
TGTGCCACCCAAGGATCGCAAGAGACCCAGTACTTC
CATQGSQETQYF
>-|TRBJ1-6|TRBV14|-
TGTGCCAGCAGCCAGCAGGACGGCCCCAGTTCACCCCTCCACTTT
CASSQQDGPSSPLHF
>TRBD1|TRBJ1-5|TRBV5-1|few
TGCGCCAGCAGCGTCGGGACAGGACTCTATAGCAATCAGCCCCAGCATTTT
CASSVGTGLYSNQPQHF
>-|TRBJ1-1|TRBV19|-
TGTGCCAGTACTCATCATCGGCAGGGAGTTCGGACTGAAGCTTTCTTT
CASTHHRQGVRTEAFF
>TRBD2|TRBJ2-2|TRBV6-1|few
TGTGCCAGCAGTGGTCCGGGACTAGCGCCTCGAGGCGGGGAGCTGTTTTTT
CASSGPGLAPRGGELFF
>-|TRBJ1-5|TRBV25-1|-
TGTGCCAGCAGGGGTTCGAGCAATCAGCCCCAGCATTTT
CASRGSSNQPQHF
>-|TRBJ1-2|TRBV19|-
TGTGCCAGCCAAAAGGAGGGGGTACGAGGCTACACCTTC
CASQKEGVRGYTF
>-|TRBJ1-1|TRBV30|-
TGTGCCTGGGGACTGGCAGCGTCCGTAGCTTTCTTT
CAWGLAASVAFF
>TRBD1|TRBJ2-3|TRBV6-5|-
TGTGCCAGCAGTTACGAATATCGGGACAGGGGTGCAGATACGCAGTATTTT
CASSYEYRDRGADTQYF
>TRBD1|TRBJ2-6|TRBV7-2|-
TGTGCCAGCAGCTTAAGGGACAGGGGTTGGACCGTCTCTGGGGCCAACGTCCTGACTTTC
CASSLRDRGWTVSGANVLTF
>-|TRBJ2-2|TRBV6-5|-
TGTGCCAGCAGTTCCTCCCCCGGGGAGCTGTTTTTT
CASSSSPGELFF
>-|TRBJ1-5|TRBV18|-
TGTGCCAGCTCACCCCTCGATAGCAATCAGCCCCAGCATTTT
CASSPLDSNQPQHF
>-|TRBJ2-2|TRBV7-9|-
TGTGCCAGCAGCTTACCCCCCAGGGGAGCCCCCGGGGAGCTGTTTTTT
CASSLPPRGAPGELFF
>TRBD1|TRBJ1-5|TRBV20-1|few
TGCAGTGCTAACCCCCGGGACAGGGGGCAACAGCCCCAGCATTTT
CSANPRDRGQQPQHF
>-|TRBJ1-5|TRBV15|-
TGTGCCACCAGCAGACGAGGGGGACGCAATCAGCCCCAGCATTTT
CATSRRGGRNQPQHF
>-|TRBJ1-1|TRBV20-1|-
TGCAGTGCTAGAGATTTGCAGAGGCGGGTGAACACTGAAGCTTTCTTT
CSARDLQRRVNTEAFF
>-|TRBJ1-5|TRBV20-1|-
TGCAGTGCTAAACCCCGCAATCAGCCCCAGCATTTT
CSAKPRNQPQHF
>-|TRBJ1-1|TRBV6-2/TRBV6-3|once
TGTGCCAGCAGTTACTCCTTAGGTGAAGCTTTCTTT
CASSYSLGEAFF
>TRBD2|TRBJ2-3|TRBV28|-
TGTGCCAGCAGTTTAGGAGCGGGAGCGCTAGATACGCAGTATTTT
CASSLGAGALDTQYF
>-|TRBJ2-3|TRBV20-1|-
TGCAGTGCTAGTTCCGGGCATACGCAGTATTTT
CSASSGHTQYF